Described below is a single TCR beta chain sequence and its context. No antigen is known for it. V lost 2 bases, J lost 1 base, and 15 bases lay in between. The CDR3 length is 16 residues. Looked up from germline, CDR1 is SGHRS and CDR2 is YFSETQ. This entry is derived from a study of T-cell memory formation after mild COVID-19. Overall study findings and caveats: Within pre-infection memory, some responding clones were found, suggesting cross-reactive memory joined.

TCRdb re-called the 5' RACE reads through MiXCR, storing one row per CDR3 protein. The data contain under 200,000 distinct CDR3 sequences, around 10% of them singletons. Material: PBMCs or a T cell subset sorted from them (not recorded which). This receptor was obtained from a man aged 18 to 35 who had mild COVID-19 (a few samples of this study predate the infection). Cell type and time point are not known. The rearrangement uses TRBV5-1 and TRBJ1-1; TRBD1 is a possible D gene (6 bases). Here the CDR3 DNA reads TGCGCCAGCAGCTTAGACGCCAGACAGGCGAACACTGAAGCTTTCTTT. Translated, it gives CASSLDARQANTEAFF.